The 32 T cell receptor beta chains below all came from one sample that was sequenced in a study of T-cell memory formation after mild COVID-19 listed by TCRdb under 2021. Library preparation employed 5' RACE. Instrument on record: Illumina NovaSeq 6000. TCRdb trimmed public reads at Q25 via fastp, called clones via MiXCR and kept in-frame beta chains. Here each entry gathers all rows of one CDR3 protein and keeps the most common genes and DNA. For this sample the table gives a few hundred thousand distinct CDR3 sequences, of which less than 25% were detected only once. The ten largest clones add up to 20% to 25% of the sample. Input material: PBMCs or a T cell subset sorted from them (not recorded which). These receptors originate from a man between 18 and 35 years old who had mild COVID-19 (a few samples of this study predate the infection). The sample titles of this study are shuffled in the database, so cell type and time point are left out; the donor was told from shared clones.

CDR3 sequence (DNA): TGCGCCAGCAGCGCAATCCTAGCGGGCCTCACAGATACGCAGTATTTT. Protein: CASSAILAGLTDTQYF. The chain employs TRBV5-1 and TRBJ2-3; 8 nucleotides align to TRBD2. Germline values: CDR1 SGHRS, CDR2 YFSETQ. CDR3 size: 16 residues. V shed 4 bases, J shed 2 bases, and the junction held 9 bases outside the gene matches.

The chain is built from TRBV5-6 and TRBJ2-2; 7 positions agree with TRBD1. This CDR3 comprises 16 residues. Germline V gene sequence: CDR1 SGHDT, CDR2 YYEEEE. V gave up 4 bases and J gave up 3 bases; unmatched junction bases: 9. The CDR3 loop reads CASSPTGTEYTGELFF. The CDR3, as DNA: TGTGCCAGCAGCCCAACCGGGACAGAATACACCGGGGAGCTGTTTTTT.

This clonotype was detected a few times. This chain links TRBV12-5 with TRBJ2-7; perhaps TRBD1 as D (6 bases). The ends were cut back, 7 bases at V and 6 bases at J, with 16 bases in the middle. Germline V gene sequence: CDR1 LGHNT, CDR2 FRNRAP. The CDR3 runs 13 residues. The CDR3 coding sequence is TGTGCTAGTGCTTGGGACAATGGCTTCGAGCAGTACTTC. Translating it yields CASAWDNGFEQYF.

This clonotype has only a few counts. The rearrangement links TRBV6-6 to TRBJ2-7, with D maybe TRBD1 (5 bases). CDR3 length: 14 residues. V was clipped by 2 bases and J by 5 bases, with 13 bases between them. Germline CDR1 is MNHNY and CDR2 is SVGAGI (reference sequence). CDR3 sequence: CASSYGVRVHEQYF. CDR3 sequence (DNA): TGTGCCAGCAGTTACGGCGTCAGGGTCCACGAGCAGTACTTC.

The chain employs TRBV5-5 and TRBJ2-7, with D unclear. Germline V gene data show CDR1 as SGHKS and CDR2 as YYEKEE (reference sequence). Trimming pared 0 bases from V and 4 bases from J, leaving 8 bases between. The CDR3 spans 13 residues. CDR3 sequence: CASSLDTGYEQYV. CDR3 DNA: TGTGCCAGCAGCTTGGACACCGGTTACGAGCAGTACGTC.

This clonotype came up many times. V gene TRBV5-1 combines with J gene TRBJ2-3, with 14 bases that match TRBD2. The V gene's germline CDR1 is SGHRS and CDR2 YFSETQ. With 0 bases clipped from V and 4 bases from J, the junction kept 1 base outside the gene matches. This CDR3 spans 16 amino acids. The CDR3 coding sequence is TGCGCCAGCAGCTTGGTGACTAGCGGGGGGGCAGATACGCAGTATTTT. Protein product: CASSLVTSGGADTQYF.

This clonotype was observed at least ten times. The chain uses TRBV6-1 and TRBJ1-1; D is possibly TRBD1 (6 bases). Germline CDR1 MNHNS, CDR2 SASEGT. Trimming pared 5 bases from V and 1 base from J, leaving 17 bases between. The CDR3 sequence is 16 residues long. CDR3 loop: CASSPLGGRGNTEAFF. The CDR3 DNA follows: TGTGCCAGCAGTCCGTTGGGGGGGCGAGGGAACACTGAAGCTTTCTTT.

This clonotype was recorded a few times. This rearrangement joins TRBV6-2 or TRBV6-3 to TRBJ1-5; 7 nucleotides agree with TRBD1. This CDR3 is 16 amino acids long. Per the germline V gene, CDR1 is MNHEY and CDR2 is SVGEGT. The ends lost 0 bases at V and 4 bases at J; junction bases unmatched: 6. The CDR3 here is CASSYSASGGNQPQHF. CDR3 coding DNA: TGTGCCAGCAGTTACTCGGCGTCAGGGGGGAATCAGCCCCAGCATTTT.

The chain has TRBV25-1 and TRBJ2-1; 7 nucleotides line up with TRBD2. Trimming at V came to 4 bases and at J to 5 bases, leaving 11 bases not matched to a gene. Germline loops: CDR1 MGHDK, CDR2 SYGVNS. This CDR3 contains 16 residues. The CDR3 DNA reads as TGTGCCAGCAGTGCCGTACTAGCCCGGGGGGACAATGAGCAGTTCTTC. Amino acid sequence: CASSAVLARGDNEQFF.

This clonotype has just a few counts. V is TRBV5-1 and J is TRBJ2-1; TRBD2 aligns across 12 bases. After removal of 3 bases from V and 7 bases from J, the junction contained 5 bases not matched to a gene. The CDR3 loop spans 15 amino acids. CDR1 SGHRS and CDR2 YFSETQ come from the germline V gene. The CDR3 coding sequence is TGCGCCAGCAGCTCTAGCGGGGGGGTTATTAATGAGCAGTTCTTC. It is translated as CASSSSGGVINEQFF.

The CDR3 DNA reads TGCGCCAGCAGCTTGGGGCCGTTGCGGGGGGACCAAGAGACCCAGTACTTC. Amino acids: CASSLGPLRGDQETQYF. The chain carries TRBV5-1 and TRBJ2-5, with 8 positions matching TRBD2. This CDR3 contains 17 residues. Germline lookup yields CDR1 SGHRS and CDR2 YFSETQ. V lost 0 bases, J lost 0 bases, and 7 bases stayed unmatched.

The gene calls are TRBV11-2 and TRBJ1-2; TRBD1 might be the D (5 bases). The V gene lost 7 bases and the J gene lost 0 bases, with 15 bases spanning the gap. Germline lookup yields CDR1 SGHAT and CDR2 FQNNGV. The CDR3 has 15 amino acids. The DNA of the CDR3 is TGTGCCAGCACCCGACTTGGGGGTGCTAACTATGGCTACACCTTC. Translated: CASTRLGGANYGYTF.

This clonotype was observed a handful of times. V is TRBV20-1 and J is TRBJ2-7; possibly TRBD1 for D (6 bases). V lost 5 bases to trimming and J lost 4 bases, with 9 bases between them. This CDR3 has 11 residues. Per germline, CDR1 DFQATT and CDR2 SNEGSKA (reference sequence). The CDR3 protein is CSAGGRYEQYF. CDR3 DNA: TGCAGTGCTGGGGGCCGGTACGAGCAGTACTTC.

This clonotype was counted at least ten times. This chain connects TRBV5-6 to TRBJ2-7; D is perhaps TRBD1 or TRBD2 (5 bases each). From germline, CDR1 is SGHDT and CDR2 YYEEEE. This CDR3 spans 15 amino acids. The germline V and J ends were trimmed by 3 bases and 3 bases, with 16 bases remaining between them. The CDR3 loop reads CASSSGPGPRYEQYV. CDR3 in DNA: TGTGCCAGCAGCTCCGGACCGGGACCCCGCTACGAGCAGTACGTC.

CDR3 in amino acids: CASSSSTSGSFYEQYF. CDR3 nucleotide sequence: TGTGCCAGCAGTTCGAGTACTAGCGGGAGTTTCTACGAGCAGTACTTC. The chain combines TRBV6-5 with TRBJ2-7; 11 positions match TRBD2. After removal of 4 bases from V and 3 bases from J, the junction contained 8 bases not matched to a gene. CDR1 and CDR2 from the germline V gene are MNHEY and SVGAGI. This CDR3 spans 16 amino acids.

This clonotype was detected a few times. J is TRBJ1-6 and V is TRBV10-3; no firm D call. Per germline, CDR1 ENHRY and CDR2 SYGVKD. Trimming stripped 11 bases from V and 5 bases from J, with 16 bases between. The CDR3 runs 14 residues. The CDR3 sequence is CASTRVPDNSPLHF. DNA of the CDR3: TGTGCCTCTACGCGGGTCCCCGATAATTCACCCCTCCACTTT.

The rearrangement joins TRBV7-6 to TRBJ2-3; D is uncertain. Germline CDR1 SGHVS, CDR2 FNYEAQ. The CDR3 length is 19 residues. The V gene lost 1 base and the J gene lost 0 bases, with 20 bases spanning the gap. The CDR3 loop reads CASSLEVASYLSSTDTQYF. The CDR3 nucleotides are TGTGCCAGCAGCTTAGAGGTTGCTTCTTACCTGTCTAGCACAGATACGCAGTATTTT.

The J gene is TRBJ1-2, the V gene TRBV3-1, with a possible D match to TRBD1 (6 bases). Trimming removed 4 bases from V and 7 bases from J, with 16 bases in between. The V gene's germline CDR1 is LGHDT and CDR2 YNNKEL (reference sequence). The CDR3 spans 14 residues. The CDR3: CASSPRQDRRGYTF. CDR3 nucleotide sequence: TGTGCCAGCAGCCCAAGACAGGACCGGCGTGGCTACACCTTC.

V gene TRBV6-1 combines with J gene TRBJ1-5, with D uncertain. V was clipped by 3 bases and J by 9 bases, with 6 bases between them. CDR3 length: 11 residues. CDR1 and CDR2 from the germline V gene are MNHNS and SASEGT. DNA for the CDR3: TGTGCCAGCAGTGATAACCGGCCCCAGCATTTT. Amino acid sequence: CASSDNRPQHF.

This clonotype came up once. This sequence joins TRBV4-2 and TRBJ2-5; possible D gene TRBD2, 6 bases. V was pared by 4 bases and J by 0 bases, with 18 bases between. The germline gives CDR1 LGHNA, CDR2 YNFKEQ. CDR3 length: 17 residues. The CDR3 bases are TGTGCCAGCAGCCGCCATTCCGGGAGACGAAACCAAGAGACCCAGTACTTC. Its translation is CASSRHSGRRNQETQYF.

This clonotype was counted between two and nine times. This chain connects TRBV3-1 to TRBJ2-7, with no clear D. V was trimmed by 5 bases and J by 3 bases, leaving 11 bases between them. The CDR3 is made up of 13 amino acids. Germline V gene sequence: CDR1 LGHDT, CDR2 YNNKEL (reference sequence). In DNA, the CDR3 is TGTGCCAGCAGCGAAGGCCGATACTACGAGCAGTACTTC. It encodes CASSEGRYYEQYF.

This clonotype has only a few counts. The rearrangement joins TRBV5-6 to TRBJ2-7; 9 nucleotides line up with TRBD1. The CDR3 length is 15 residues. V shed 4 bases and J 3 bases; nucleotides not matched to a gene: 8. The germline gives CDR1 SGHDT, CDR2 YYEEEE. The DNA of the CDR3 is TGTGCCAGCAGCGCCTTGGGACAGGGTGTCTACGAGCAGTACTTC. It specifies CASSALGQGVYEQYF.

CDR3 amino acids: CASSFLSSVSFSYNSPLHF. DNA of the CDR3: TGTGCCAGCAGTTTCTTGTCCTCCGTCAGCTTCTCCTATAATTCACCCCTCCACTTT. The rearrangement uses TRBV28 and TRBJ1-6; D gene ambiguous. Trimming removed 3 bases at V and 0 bases at J, with 18 bases between. The CDR3 has 19 residues. Germline V gene lookup returns CDR1 MDHEN and CDR2 SYDVKM.

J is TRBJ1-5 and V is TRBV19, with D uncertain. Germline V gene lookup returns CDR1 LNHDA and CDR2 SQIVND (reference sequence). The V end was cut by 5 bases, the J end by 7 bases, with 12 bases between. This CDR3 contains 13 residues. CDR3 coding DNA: TGTGCCAGTAGTTGGCCGGGGAGCCAGCCCCAGCATTTT. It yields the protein CASSWPGSQPQHF.

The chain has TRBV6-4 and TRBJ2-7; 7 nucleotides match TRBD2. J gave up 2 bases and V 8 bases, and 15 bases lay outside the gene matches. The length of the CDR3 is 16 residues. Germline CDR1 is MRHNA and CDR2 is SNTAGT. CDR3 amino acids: CASLGQSSGDAYEQYF. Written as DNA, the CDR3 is TGTGCCAGCCTCGGCCAATCCAGCGGGGATGCCTACGAGCAGTACTTC.

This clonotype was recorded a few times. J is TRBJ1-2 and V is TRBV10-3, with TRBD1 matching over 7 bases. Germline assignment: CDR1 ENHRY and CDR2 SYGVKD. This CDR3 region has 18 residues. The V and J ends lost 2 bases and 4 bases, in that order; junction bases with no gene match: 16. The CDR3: CAISEPRILDRSFYGYTF. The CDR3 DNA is TGTGCCATCAGTGAGCCCCGGATATTGGACAGGAGCTTCTATGGCTACACCTTC.

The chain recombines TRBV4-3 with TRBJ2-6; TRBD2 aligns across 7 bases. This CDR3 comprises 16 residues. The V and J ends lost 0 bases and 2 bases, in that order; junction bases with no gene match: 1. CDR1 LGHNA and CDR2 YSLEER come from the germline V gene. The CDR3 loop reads CASSQDRGAGANVLTF. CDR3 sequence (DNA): TGCGCCAGCAGCCAAGATCGGGGGGCTGGGGCCAACGTCCTGACTTTC.

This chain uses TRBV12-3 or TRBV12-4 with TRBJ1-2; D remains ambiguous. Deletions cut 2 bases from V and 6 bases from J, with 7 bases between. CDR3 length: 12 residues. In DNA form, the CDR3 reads TGTGCCAGCAGTTTAATTTTTCATGGCTACACCTTC. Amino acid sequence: CASSLIFHGYTF.

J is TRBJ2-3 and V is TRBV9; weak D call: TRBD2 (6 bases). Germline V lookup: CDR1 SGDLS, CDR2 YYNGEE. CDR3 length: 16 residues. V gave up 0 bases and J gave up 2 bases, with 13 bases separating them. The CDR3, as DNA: TGTGCCAGCAGCGTAGCGGGGGAAGGGGACACAGATACGCAGTATTTT. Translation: CASSVAGEGDTDTQYF.

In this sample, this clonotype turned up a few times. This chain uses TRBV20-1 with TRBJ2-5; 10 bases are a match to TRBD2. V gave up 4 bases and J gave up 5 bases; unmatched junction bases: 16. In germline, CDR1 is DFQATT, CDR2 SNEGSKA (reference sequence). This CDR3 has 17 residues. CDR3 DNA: TGCAGTGCTACCGTATTGGGGAGCGGGGGGGCTCTCGAGACCCAGTACTTC. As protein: CSATVLGSGGALETQYF.

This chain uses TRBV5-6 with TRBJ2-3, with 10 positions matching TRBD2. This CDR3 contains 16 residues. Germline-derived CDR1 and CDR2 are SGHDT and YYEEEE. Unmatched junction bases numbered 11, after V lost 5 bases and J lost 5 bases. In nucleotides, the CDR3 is TGTGCCAGCAGAGCGCAGGCTAGCGGGGGTATAGATACGCAGTATTTT. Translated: CASRAQASGGIDTQYF. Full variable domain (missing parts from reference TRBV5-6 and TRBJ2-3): DAGVTQSPTHLIKTRGQQVTLRCSPKSGHDTVSWYQQALGQGPQFIFQYYEEEERQRGNFPDRFSGHQFPNYSSELNVNALLLGDSALYLCASRAQASGGIDTQYFGPGTRLTVL.

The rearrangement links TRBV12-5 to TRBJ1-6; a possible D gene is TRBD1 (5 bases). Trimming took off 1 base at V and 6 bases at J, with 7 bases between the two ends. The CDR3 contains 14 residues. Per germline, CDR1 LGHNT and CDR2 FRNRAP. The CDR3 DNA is TGTGCTAGTGGTTTGGGACAGCTTAATTCACCCCTCCACTTT. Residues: CASGLGQLNSPLHF.